This TCR beta chain was captured in a study of cytomegalovirus exposure and HLA in healthy donors. Overall study context: Of 398 genotyped donors, approximately 80% clustered with self-reported Caucasian donors. Study-wide findings and caveats: TCR beta chains numbering some 160 were designated cytomegalovirus-associated. Presence/absence analyses rested on an assumption that sequencing depth was roughly uniform across donors.

In regard to this clone: The antigen is not known.

Both 60 Vbeta primers and 13 Jbeta primers went into the PCR. Using immunoSEQ multiplex PCR, the repertoire was profiled, and TCRdb retains in-frame clones only, with some absent. The repertoire holds 150,000 to 200,000 clones, with about three quarters as singletons. V lost 3 bases and J lost 0; bases outside the gene matches: 9. CDR1 SGDLS and CDR2 YYNGEE come from the germline V gene. CDR3 length: 16 amino acids. The specimen was PBMCs. This chain joins TRBV9 and TRBJ2-7; TRBD1 agrees at 7 bases. The origin of this receptor is a female donor in good health and CMV-seronegative. CDR3 amino acids: CASSDTQGLSSYEQYF. CDR3 sequence (DNA): TGTGCCAGCAGCGACACACAGGGGTTGAGCTCCTACGAGCAGTACTTC.